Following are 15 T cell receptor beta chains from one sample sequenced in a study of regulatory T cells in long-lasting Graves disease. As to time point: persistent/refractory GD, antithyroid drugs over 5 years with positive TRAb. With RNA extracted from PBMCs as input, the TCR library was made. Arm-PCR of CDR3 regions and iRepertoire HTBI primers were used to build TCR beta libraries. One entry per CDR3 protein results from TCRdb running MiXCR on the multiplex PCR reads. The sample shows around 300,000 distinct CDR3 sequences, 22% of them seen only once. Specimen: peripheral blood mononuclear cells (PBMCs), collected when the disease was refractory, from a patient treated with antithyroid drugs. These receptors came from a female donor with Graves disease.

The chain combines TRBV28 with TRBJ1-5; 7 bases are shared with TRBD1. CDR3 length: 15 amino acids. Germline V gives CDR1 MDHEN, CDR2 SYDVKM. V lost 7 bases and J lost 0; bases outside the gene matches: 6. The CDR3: CASNPGTASNQPQHF. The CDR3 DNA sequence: TGTGCCAGCAACCCCGGGACAGCTAGCAATCAGCCCCAGCATTTT.

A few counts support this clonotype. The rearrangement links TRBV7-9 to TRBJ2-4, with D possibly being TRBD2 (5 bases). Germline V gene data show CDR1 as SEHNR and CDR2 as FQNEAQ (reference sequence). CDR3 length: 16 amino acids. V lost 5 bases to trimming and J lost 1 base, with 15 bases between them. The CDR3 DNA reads TGTGCCAGCAGCCCCTTGGCGCGGAGGGCCAAAAACATTCAGTACTTC. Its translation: CASSPLARRAKNIQYF.

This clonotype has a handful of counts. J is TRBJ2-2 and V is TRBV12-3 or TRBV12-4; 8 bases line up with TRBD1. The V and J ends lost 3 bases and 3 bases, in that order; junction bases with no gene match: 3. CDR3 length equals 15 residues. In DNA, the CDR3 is TGTGCCAGCAGTTTCCAGGGGGCGGACACCGGGGAGCTGTTTTTT. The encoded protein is CASSFQGADTGELFF.

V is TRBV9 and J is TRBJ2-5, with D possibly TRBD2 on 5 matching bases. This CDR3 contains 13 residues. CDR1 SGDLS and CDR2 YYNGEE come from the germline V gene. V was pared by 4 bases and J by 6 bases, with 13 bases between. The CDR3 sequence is CASSRDYGQTQYF. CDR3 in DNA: TGTGCCAGCAGCAGAGACTATGGGCAGACCCAGTACTTC.

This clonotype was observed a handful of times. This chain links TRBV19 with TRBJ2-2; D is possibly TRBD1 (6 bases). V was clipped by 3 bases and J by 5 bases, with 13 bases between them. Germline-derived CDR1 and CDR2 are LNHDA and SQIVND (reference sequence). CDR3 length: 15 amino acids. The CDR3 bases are TGTGCCAGTAGTATTGCCAGGGGTTATACCGGGGAGCTGTTTTTT. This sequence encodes CASSIARGYTGELFF.

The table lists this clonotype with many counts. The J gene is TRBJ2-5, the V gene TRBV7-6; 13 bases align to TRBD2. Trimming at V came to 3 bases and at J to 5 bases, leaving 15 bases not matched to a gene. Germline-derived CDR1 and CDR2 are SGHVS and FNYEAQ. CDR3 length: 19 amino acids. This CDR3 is CASSFTRTGTSGNRETQYF. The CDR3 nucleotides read TGTGCCAGCAGCTTTACGCGCACCGGGACTAGCGGGAATCGGGAGACCCAGTACTTC.

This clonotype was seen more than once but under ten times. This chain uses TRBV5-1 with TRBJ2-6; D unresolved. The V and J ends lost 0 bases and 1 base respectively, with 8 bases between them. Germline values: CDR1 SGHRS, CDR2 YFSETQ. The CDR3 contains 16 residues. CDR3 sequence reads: CASSLDQNSGANVLTF. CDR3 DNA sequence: TGCGCCAGCAGCTTGGACCAAAATTCTGGGGCCAACGTCCTGACTTTC.

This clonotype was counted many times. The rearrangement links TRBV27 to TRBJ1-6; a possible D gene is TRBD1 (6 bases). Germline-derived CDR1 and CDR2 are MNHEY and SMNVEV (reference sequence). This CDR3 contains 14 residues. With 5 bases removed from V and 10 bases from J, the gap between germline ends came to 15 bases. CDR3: CASSRRGAESPLHF. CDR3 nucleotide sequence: TGTGCCAGCAGTCGCAGGGGAGCCGAATCACCCCTCCACTTT.

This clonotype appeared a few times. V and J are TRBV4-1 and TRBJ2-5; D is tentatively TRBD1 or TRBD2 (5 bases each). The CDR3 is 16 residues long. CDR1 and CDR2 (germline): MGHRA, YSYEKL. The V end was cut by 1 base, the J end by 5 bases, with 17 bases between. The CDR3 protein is CASSQAATGAGETQYF. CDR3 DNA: TGCGCCAGCAGCCAAGCTGCCACCGGGGCCGGGGAGACCCAGTACTTC.

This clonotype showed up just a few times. The CDR3 protein is CAVEGTYYEQYF. The CDR3 coding sequence is TGTGCCGTGGAGGGGACCTACTACGAGCAGTACTTC. The rearrangement uses TRBV30 and TRBJ2-7; tentatively, D is TRBD2 (6 bases). From germline, CDR1 is GTSNPN and CDR2 SVGIG (reference sequence). This CDR3 region has 12 residues. V was pared by 8 bases and J by 3 bases, with 14 bases between.

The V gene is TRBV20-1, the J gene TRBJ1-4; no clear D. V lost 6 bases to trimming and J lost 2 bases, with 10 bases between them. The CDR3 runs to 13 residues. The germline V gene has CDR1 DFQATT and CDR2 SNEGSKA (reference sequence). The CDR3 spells CSASYGTNEKLFF. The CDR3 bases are TGCAGTGCCAGCTATGGGACTAATGAAAAACTGTTTTTT.

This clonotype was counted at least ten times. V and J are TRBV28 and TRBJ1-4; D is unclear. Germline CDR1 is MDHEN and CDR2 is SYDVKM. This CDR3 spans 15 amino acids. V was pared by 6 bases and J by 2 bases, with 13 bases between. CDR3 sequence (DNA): TGTGCCAGCAGCGGGAGAATTGAGACTAATGAAAAACTGTTTTTT. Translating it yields CASSGRIETNEKLFF.

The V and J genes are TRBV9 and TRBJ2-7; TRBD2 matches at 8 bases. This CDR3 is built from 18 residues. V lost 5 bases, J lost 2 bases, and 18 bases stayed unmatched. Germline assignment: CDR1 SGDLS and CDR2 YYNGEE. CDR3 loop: CASSKEVGLVGGPYEQYF. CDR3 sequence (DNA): TGTGCCAGCAGTAAGGAAGTGGGACTAGTGGGAGGACCCTACGAGCAGTACTTC.

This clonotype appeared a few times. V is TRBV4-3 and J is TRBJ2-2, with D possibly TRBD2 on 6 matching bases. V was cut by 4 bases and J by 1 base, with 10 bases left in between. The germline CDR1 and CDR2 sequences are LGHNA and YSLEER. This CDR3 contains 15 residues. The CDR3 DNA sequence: TGCGCCAGCAGCCGGACGGGACTGAACACCGGGGAGCTGTTTTTT. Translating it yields CASSRTGLNTGELFF.

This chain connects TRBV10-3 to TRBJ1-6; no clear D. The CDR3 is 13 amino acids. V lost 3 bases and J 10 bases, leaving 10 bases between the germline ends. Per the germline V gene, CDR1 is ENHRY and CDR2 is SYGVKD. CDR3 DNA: TGTGCCATCAGTGAATCGGAAGGATCACCCCTCCACTTT. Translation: CAISESEGSPLHF.